This TCR beta chain stems from a study of T cells in Graves' hyperthyroidism and ophthalmopathy. Amplification of TCR beta CDR3 regions used RNA as the template. When the TCR CDR3 underwent first-round RT-PCR, the HTBI primer set was used. TCRdb reprocessed the multiplex PCR reads via MiXCR and lists one record per CDR3 protein. The sample has about 480,000 distinct CDR3 sequences, approximately 15% seen once. This CDR3 has 11 residues. V lost 5 bases to trimming and J lost 6 bases, with 8 bases between them. Looked up from germline, CDR1 is SQVTM and CDR2 is ANQGSEA. This clonotype was detected ten times or more. Roughly 10 ml of fresh peripheral blood supplied the PBMCs.

The sample taken for sequencing was blood. This receptor was obtained from a woman under 30 with Graves' hyperthyroidism. V is TRBV29-1 and J is TRBJ2-1; D uncertain. CDR3: CSVHRANEQFF. The CDR3 DNA reads as TGCAGCGTTCACAGAGCCAATGAGCAGTTCTTC.